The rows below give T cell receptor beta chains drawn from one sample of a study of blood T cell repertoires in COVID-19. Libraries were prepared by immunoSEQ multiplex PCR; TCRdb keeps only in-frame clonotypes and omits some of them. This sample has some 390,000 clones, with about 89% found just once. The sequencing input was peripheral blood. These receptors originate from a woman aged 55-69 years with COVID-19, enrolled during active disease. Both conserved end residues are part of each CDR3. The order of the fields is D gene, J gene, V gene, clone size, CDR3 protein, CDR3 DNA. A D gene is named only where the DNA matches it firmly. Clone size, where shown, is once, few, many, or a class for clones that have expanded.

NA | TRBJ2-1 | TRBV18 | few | CASSLTRNNEQFF | TGTGCCAGCTCACTGACTAGGAACAATGAGCAGTTCTTC
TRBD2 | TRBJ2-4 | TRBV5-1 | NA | CASSRSGEKNIQYF | TGCGCCAGCAGCCGTAGCGGGGAGAAAAACATTCAGTACTTC
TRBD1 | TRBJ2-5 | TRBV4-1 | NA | CASSMRQGQNQETQYF | TGCGCCAGCAGCATGCGCCAGGGACAGAACCAAGAGACCCAGTACTTC
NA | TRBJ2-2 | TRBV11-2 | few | CASSPPSLTGELFF | TGTGCCAGCAGTCCCCCTTCTCTCACCGGGGAGCTGTTTTTT
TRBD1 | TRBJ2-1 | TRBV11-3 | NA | CASSPRQGIYNEQFF | TGTGCCAGCAGCCCAAGACAGGGAATCTACAATGAGCAGTTCTTC
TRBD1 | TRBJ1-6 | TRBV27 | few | CASSMTGASSPLHF | TGTGCCAGCAGCATGACAGGGGCTAGCTCACCCCTCCACTTT
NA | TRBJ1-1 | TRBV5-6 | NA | CASSPLSLLNTEAFF | TGTGCCAGCAGCCCGCTGAGTTTATTGAACACTGAAGCTTTCTTT
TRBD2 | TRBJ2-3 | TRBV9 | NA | CASSVGRPQRGYTDTQYF | TGTGCCAGCAGCGTAGGTCGTCCTCAGCGGGGATACACAGATACGCAGTATTTT
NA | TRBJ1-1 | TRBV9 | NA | CASSVEAVNTEAFF | TGTGCCAGCAGCGTAGAAGCCGTGAACACTGAAGCTTTCTTT
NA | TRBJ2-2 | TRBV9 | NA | CASTRGGVQANTGELFF | TGTGCCAGCACCCGAGGCGGGGTACAAGCGAACACCGGGGAGCTGTTTTTT
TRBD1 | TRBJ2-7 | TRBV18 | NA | CASSPYVPGQGRHDEQYF | TGTGCCAGCTCACCCTACGTCCCGGGACAGGGGCGGCACGACGAGCAGTACTTC
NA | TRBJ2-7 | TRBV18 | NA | CASSPAVGLSYEQYF | TGTGCCAGCTCACCCGCGGTGGGGCTCTCCTACGAGCAGTACTTC
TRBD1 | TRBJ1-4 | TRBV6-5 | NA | CASSNRGTNEKLFF | TGTGCCAGCAGTAACAGGGGGACTAATGAAAAACTGTTTTTT
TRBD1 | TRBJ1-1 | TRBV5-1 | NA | CASSARQGNTEAFF | TGCGCCAGCAGCGCCCGACAGGGGAACACTGAAGCTTTCTTT
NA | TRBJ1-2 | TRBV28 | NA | CASSPGTNYGYTF | TGTGCCAGCAGCCCCGGGACAAACTATGGCTACACCTTC
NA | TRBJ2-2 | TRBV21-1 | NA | CASSKPLRLAGAMNTGELFF | TGTGCCAGCAGCAAACCGCTTCGACTAGCGGGGGCCATGAACACCGGGGAGCTGTTTTTT
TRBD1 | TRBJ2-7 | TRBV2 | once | CASILGQGRWEQYF | TGTGCCAGCATCCTGGGACAGGGTCGGTGGGAGCAGTACTTC
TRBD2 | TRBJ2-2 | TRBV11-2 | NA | CASSLPTGGGNTGELFF | TGTGCCAGCAGCTTACCAACGGGCGGGGGGAACACCGGGGAGCTGTTTTTT
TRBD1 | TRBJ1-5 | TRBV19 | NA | CASSIPRTGTHQPQHF | TGTGCCAGTAGTATCCCCAGGACAGGGACCCATCAGCCCCAGCATTTT
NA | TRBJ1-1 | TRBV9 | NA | CASSVAQRVGTEAFF | TGTGCCAGCAGCGTAGCTCAGCGGGTGGGGACTGAAGCTTTCTTT
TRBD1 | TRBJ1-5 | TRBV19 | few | CARGQSNQPQHF | TGTGCCAGGGGACAGAGCAATCAGCCCCAGCATTTT
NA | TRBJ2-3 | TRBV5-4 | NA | CASSSFRDMSSTDTQYF | TGTGCCAGCAGCTCCTTCCGGGACATGTCTAGCACAGATACGCAGTATTTT
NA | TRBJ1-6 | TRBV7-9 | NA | CASSFSLQGTDSPLHF | TGTGCCAGCAGCTTTTCCCTGCAGGGCACGGATTCACCCCTCCACTTT
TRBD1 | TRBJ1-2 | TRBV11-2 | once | CASSRPGTGKAYGYTF | TGTGCCAGCAGCCGTCCCGGGACAGGGAAAGCCTATGGCTACACCTTC
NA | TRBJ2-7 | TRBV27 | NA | CASSLGGAVAYEQYF | TGTGCCAGCAGTTTAGGGGGGGCAGTGGCCTACGAGCAGTACTTC
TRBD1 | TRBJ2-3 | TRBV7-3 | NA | CASSSQGASDTQYF | TGTGCCAGCAGCTCACAGGGGGCATCAGATACGCAGTATTTT
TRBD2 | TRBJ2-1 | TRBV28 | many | CASSPGLAGEYNEQFF | TGTGCCAGCAGTCCGGGACTAGCGGGGGAATACAATGAGCAGTTCTTC
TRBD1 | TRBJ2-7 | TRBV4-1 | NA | CASSAPGQGPEQYF | TGCGCCAGCAGTGCACCGGGACAGGGGCCCGAGCAGTACTTC
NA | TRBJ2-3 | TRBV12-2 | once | CATQFGLAGGRPDTQYF | TGTGCAACCCAGTTTGGACTAGCGGGGGGAAGGCCAGATACGCAGTATTTT
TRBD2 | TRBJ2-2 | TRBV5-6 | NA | CASSFYSSGVSGELFF | TGTGCCAGCAGCTTTTATTCTAGCGGGGTTTCCGGGGAGCTGTTTTTT
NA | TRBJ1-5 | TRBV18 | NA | CASSTTGVGIQPQHF | TGTGCCAGCTCAACGACAGGCGTGGGGATTCAGCCCCAGCATTTT
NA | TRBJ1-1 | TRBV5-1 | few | CASSLGSGSNTEAFF | TGCGCCAGCAGCCTGGGATCAGGATCGAACACTGAAGCTTTCTTT
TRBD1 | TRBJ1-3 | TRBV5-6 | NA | CASSFNRGGSGNTIYF | TGTGCCAGCAGCTTCAACAGGGGCGGCTCTGGAAACACCATATATTTT
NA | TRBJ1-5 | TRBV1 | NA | CTSSQGADRAKWQPQHF | TGCACCAGCAGCCAAGGGGCTGACAGGGCGAAATGGCAGCCCCAGCATTTT
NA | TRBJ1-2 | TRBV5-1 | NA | CASSFSQGGYGYTF | TGCGCCAGCAGCTTTAGTCAGGGCGGCTATGGCTACACCTTC
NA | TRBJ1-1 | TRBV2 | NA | CASVGHLMNTEAFF | TGTGCCAGCGTAGGACACCTCATGAACACTGAAGCTTTCTTT
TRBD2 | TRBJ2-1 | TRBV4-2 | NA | CASSQDGGAIIDEQFF | TGTGCCAGCAGCCAAGACGGGGGGGCCATTATAGATGAGCAGTTCTTC
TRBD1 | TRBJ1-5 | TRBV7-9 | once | CASRRDRDQPQHF | TGTGCCAGCAGACGGGACAGAGATCAGCCCCAGCATTTT
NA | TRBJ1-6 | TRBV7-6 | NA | CASSLGQKPSPLHF | TGTGCCAGCAGCTTAGGACAGAAACCTTCGCCCCTCCACTTT
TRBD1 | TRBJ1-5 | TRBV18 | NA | CASSDQGQGAQPQHF | TGTGCCAGCTCAGACCAGGGACAGGGGGCCCAGCCCCAGCATTTT
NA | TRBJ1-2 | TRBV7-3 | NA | CASSFTGSYGYTF | TGTGCCAGCAGCTTCACAGGGAGCTATGGCTACACCTTC
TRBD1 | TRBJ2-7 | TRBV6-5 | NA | CASSRDRPAYEQYF | TGTGCCAGCAGCCGGGACAGGCCGGCCTACGAGCAGTACTTC
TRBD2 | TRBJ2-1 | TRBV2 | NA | CASSESRLAGGLFYNEQFF | TGTGCCAGCAGTGAATCTAGACTAGCGGGGGGCCTTTTCTACAATGAGCAGTTCTTC
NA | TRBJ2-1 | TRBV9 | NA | CASMTEGREDYNEQFF | TGTGCCAGCATGACCGAGGGAAGGGAGGACTACAATGAGCAGTTCTTC
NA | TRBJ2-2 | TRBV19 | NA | CASKGGRFRELFF | TGTGCCAGTAAAGGAGGAAGGTTTAGGGAGCTGTTTTTT
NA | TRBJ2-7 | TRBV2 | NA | CASSVQGSHEQYF | TGTGCCAGCAGTGTCCAGGGTTCCCACGAGCAGTACTTC
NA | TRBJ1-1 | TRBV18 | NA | CASSPLVAVNTEAFF | TGTGCCAGCTCACCACTCGTAGCTGTAAACACTGAAGCTTTCTTT
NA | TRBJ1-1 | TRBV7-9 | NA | CASDKNTEAFF | TGTGCCAGCGACAAGAACACTGAAGCTTTCTTT